This T cell receptor beta chain was retrieved from a study of Tregs in tolerant kidney transplant recipients. The study's findings and limits: Activated donor B cell expansion appeared to reveal the most relevant donor-specific TCRbeta repertoire. Findings come from small patient numbers and require larger validation. Biological reproducibility was not directly addressed in this study. Tolerant patients' donor-specific Tregs expanded beyond overall Tregs, suggesting antigen-driven growth.

Related graft donors supplied nonmyeloablative bone marrow transplants, and mixed chimerism was transient. Germline trimming cut 5 bases from V and 2 bases from J; bases unmatched to any gene: 6. This CDR3 has 15 amino acids. Germline V lookup: CDR1 SGHTA, CDR2 FQGTGA. Note on this clone: Antigen specificity is unknown.

Method: immunoSEQ multiplex PCR; TCRdb's copy keeps in-frame clones and lacks some. The table has tens of thousands of clones, roughly nine tenths seen once. This receptor was identified in a human patient who received a combined kidney and bone marrow transplant. Certain T cells may be donor cells from the graft. The V call is TRBV7-3, the J call TRBJ2-3, with 8 bases aligning to TRBD1. The sample consisted of CD4+ T cells from blood (PBMCs), taken 24 months after the transplant. The CDR3 bases are TGTGCCAGCAGCCTGACAGGGGTCCTCACAGATACGCAGTATTTT. It codes for CASSLTGVLTDTQYF.